Sequencing of this T cell receptor (beta chain) was carried out in a study of cytomegalovirus exposure and HLA in healthy donors. Study information: From donors who were HLA-typed, an early data release held 81 million or so unique TCRs. Study outcomes and limitations: Per published reports, the classifier diagnosed cytomegalovirus status with high specificity and sensitivity.

The CDR3 is made up of 14 amino acids. V was pared by 7 bases and J by 1 base, with 7 bases of the junction left unmatched. Germline lookup yields CDR1 SGHRS and CDR2 YFSETQ. Both 60 Vbeta primers and 13 Jbeta primers went into the PCR. Clones were sequenced by immunoSEQ multiplex PCR, and TCRdb holds only the in-frame ones, with some missing. In the table there are roughly 110,000 clones, more than 75% of which are singletons. In regard to this clone: Its antigen is not known.

The source is a young man in good health and CMV-seropositive. Sequences were obtained from PBMCs. V usage is TRBV5-1 and J usage is TRBJ1-1; TRBD1 agrees at 7 bases. The CDR3 nucleotides are TGCGCCAGCGCCCTACAGGGGAGGAACACTGAAGCTTTCTTT. Residues: CASALQGRNTEAFF. The whole variable domain, remainder taken from reference TRBV5-1 and TRBJ1-1, is KAGVTQTPRYLIKTRGQQVTLSCSPISGHRSVSWYQQTPGQGLQFLFEYFSETQRNKGNFPGRFSGRQFSNSRSEMNVSTLELGDSALYLCASALQGRNTEAFFGQGTRLTVV.